In this sample, the clone carrying this T cell receptor beta chain is medium-sized. These data are taken from a study of identical twins. The germline V gene has CDR1 SGHRS and CDR2 YFSETQ. Trimming took off 0 bases at V and 1 base at J, with 4 bases between the two ends. CDR3 size: 13 residues. TCRdb used MiXCR to reprocess the 5' RACE reads, holding one entry per CDR3 protein. The table shows a few hundred thousand distinct CDR3 sequences, with 8% to 11% occurring only once. The sequenced material came from memory T cells sorted from blood. This clonotype originated in a man in his forties or fifties in good health. The V call is TRBV5-1, the J call TRBJ1-1; D call uncertain. The CDR3 reads CASSLARNTEAFF. CDR3 bases: TGCGCCAGCAGCTTGGCCCGGAACACTGAAGCTTTCTTT.